The 30 T cell receptor beta chains below were found in one sample sequenced in a study of monozygotic twins with cystic fibrosis. Assay: immunoSEQ multiplex PCR; the TCRdb copy retains only in-frame clones and omits some. The data show about 25,000 clones, 75% to 95% seen once. Sequencing was done on a sample of blood. The receptors stem from a girl aged 2 to 10 with cystic fibrosis.

The rearrangement uses TRBV19 and TRBJ1-5, with a tentative D call TRBD1 (6 bases). Germline V gene data show CDR1 as LNHDA and CDR2 as SQIVND (reference sequence). V shed 3 bases and J shed 0 bases, with 9 bases lying between them. The CDR3 spans 15 residues. The CDR3 loop reads CASSISDSSNQPQHF. DNA for the CDR3: TGTGCCAGTAGTATTTCGGACAGTAGCAATCAGCCCCAGCATTTT.

The CDR3 nucleotides read TGTGCCAGCAGCCGGGTTTCTGGCGGGGGGCCGACAGATACGCAGTATTTT. Its translation is CASSRVSGGGPTDTQYF. The chain links TRBV7-2 to TRBJ2-3, with 8 bases matching TRBD2. V was clipped by 5 bases and J by 3 bases; unmatched bases: 13. CDR3 length: 17 residues. CDR1 is SGHTA and CDR2 is FQGNSA in the germline V gene.

This clone was seen once. The rearrangement links TRBV30 to TRBJ1-2, with 7 bases that match TRBD1. The CDR3 extends over 13 amino acids. Germline V gene data show CDR1 as GTSNPN and CDR2 as SVGIG (reference sequence). With 2 bases clipped from V and 2 bases from J, the junction kept 2 bases outside the gene matches. CDR3 DNA: TGTGCCTGGAGTTTGGGACAGAACTATGGCTACACCTTC. Its protein product is CAWSLGQNYGYTF.

The CDR3 DNA reads as TGTGCCAGCAGACCGGACAGGGGAAACTCACCCCTCCACTTT. Protein product: CASRPDRGNSPLHF. The chain recombines TRBV11-2 with TRBJ1-6; 9 bases agree with TRBD1. The CDR3 covers 14 residues. The germline V gene encodes CDR1 SGHAT and CDR2 FQNNGV. V shed 6 bases and J 10 bases; nucleotides not matched to a gene: 7. Looking up the rest from reference TRBV11-2 and TRBJ1-6 gives the full variable domain: EAGVAQSPRYKIIEKRQSVAFWCNPISGHATLYWYQQILGQGPKLLIQFQNNGVVDDSQLPKDRFSAERLKGVDSTLKIQPAKLEDSAVYLCASRPDRGNSPLHFGNGTRLTVT.

This clone has more than one count but fewer than ten. This chain uses TRBV6-1 with TRBJ2-2; tentatively, D is TRBD2 (6 bases). Looked up from germline, CDR1 is MNHNS and CDR2 is SASEGT. The CDR3 spans 15 residues. Deletions cut 3 bases from V and 4 bases from J, with 12 bases between. The CDR3 loop reads CASSERRGGTGELFF. CDR3 coding DNA: TGTGCCAGCAGTGAGCGGCGGGGAGGCACCGGGGAGCTGTTTTTT.

V and J are TRBV6-4 and TRBJ2-3, with unresolved D. V was pared by 0 bases and J by 1 base, with 8 bases between. This CDR3 is 15 amino acids long. The V gene's germline CDR1 is MRHNA and CDR2 SNTAGT. The CDR3 region has the DNA TGTGCCAGCAGTGACTCAGGCACTGGCACAGATACGCAGTATTTT. Amino acids: CASSDSGTGTDTQYF.

This chain joins TRBV5-1 and TRBJ1-5; TRBD1 might be the D (6 bases). Germline lookup yields CDR1 SGHRS and CDR2 YFSETQ. Trimming cost V 3 bases and J 0 bases, with 13 bases left between them. This CDR3 has 16 amino acids. The CDR3 reads CASSYAPGVSNQPQHF. CDR3 coding DNA: TGCGCCAGCAGCTACGCCCCAGGGGTTAGCAATCAGCCCCAGCATTTT.

The rearrangement links TRBV6-4 to TRBJ2-7; 9 nucleotides line up with TRBD2. The trim removed 5 bases at V and 0 bases at J, leaving 5 bases unmatched. This CDR3 is 15 amino acids long. Germline CDR1 MRHNA, CDR2 SNTAGT. CDR3 bases: TGTGCCAGCAGTCCTCTAGCGGGGAGCTCCTACGAGCAGTACTTC. This sequence encodes CASSPLAGSSYEQYF.

This CDR3 is CASSPGLAGGRTYNEQFF. DNA for the CDR3: TGTGCCAGCAGCCCAGGACTAGCGGGGGGGCGCACCTACAATGAGCAGTTCTTC. V and J are TRBV4-2 and TRBJ2-1; 15 nucleotides agree with TRBD2. Germline assignment: CDR1 LGHNA and CDR2 YNFKEQ. V was pared by 4 bases and J by 2 bases, with 6 bases of the junction left unmatched. The CDR3 covers 18 residues.

This clone has only one observation. The chain couples TRBV19 to TRBJ2-3, with D perhaps TRBD1 or TRBD2 (6 bases each). This CDR3 region has 16 residues. The germline gives CDR1 LNHDA, CDR2 SQIVND (reference sequence). The V end was cut by 5 bases, the J end by 0 bases, with 15 bases between. The CDR3 DNA sequence: TGTGCCAGTAGTTCAAGGGGGGCGGTGAGCACAGATACGCAGTATTTT. The encoded protein is CASSSRGAVSTDTQYF. The entire variable domain, with the rest obtained from reference TRBV19 and TRBJ2-3, is as follows: DGGITQSPKYLFRKEGQNVTLSCEQNLNHDAMYWYRQDPGQGLRLIYYSQIVNDFQKGDIAEGYSVSREKKESFPLTVTSAQKNPTAFYLCASSSRGAVSTDTQYFGPGTRLTVL.

This clone has a single count. The genes are TRBV2 and TRBJ2-3; 7 bases align to TRBD2. The CDR3 loop spans 14 amino acids. The J segment lost 2 bases and the V segment lost 6 bases, leaving 5 bases of the junction unmatched. Germline V gene data show CDR1 as SNHLY and CDR2 as FYNNEI. This chain's CDR3 is CASSPGLTTDTQYF. Written as DNA, the CDR3 is TGTGCCAGCAGCCCGGGACTAACCACAGATACGCAGTATTTT.

The chain has TRBV5-4 and TRBJ1-2, with D perhaps matching TRBD1 (5 bases). The germline V and J ends were trimmed by 0 bases and 0 bases, with 12 bases remaining between them. Germline V CDR1 and CDR2: SGHNT, YYREEE (reference sequence). The length of the CDR3 is 16 residues. The DNA of the CDR3 is TGTGCCAGCAGCTTGGACGTAGGGACCCCTAACTATGGCTACACCTTC. This translates into CASSLDVGTPNYGYTF.

Only a few counts were recorded for this clone. The V call is TRBV5-1, the J call TRBJ1-1; a possible D gene is TRBD1 (6 bases). Trimming removed 4 bases at V and 8 bases at J, with 12 bases between. The CDR3 is 12 residues long. Germline V gives CDR1 SGHRS, CDR2 YFSETQ. The CDR3 sequence: CASSRLQGEAFF. CDR3 coding DNA: TGCGCCAGCAGCCGCCTACAGGGAGAAGCTTTCTTT.

This clone was seen only a few times. An end of the junction does not agree with germline; a read error may underlie this. The chain recombines TRBV7-2 with TRBJ1-2; the D is unclear. Looked up from germline, CDR1 is SGHTA and CDR2 is FQGNSA. This CDR3 is built from 13 residues. The CDR3 DNA reads as TGTGCCAGCAGCTTAGCGCTGTTTCCAAGTGCCAACTTC. Its protein product is CASSLALFPSANF.

The V and J genes are TRBV19 and TRBJ1-2; D not certain. V was clipped by 4 bases and J by 4 bases, with 13 bases between them. The CDR3 sequence is 14 residues long. CDR1 LNHDA and CDR2 SQIVND come from the germline V gene (reference sequence). The CDR3 coding sequence is TGTGCCAGTAGTACTGGACGGATTATCTATGGCTACACCTTC. Translating it yields CASSTGRIIYGYTF. Complete variable domain (other parts from reference TRBV19 and TRBJ1-2): DGGITQSPKYLFRKEGQNVTLSCEQNLNHDAMYWYRQDPGQGLRLIYYSQIVNDFQKGDIAEGYSVSREKKESFPLTVTSAQKNPTAFYLCASSTGRIIYGYTFGSGTRLTVV.

This clone was seen only a few times. The chain employs TRBV6-1 and TRBJ2-1; D gene uncertain. CDR3 size: 12 residues. The germline CDR1 and CDR2 sequences are MNHNS and SASEGT. V lost 5 bases to trimming and J lost 9 bases, with 11 bases between them. DNA of the CDR3: TGTGCCAGCAGTCTGAACTTTGCTGAGCAGTTCTTC. Translating it yields CASSLNFAEQFF.

This chain links TRBV23-1 with TRBJ1-2, with TRBD1 as a possible D gene (5 bases). TRBV23-1 is an ORF; its function is uncertain. V lost 4 bases, J lost 2 bases, and 17 bases lay in between. This CDR3 spans 16 amino acids. This CDR3 reads CASSPLTGGRNYGYTF. The CDR3 nucleotides are TGCGCCAGCAGTCCACTTACCGGGGGAAGGAACTATGGCTACACCTTC.

This chain joins TRBV23-1 and TRBJ1-2; 8 bases are shared with TRBD1. TRBV23-1 has ORF status, its function being uncertain. The CDR3 has 17 residues. Unmatched junction bases numbered 22, after V lost 11 bases and J lost 5 bases. The CDR3 sequence is CAGEGGETGQDFYGYTF. The CDR3 DNA reads TGCGCCGGGGAAGGGGGGGAAACGGGACAGGATTTTTATGGCTACACCTTC.

The CDR3 sequence: CASSFDSPLHF. CDR3 DNA: TGTGCCAGCAGTTTTGATTCACCCCTCCACTTT. The rearrangement joins TRBV28 to TRBJ1-6; D is undetermined. This CDR3 has 11 residues. Per germline, CDR1 MDHEN and CDR2 SYDVKM. Trimming took 3 bases from V and 8 from J, leaving 2 bases between them.

The J gene is TRBJ2-1, the V gene TRBV5-1; tentative D call: TRBD1 (6 bases). This CDR3 spans 16 amino acids. Germline lookup yields CDR1 SGHRS and CDR2 YFSETQ. V was cut by 0 bases and J by 5 bases, with 15 bases left in between. The CDR3 DNA is TGCGCCAGCAGCTTGGTCACCGGGACATCCAACAATGAGCAGTTCTTC. Protein: CASSLVTGTSNNEQFF.

J is TRBJ2-5 and V is TRBV9; 7 nucleotides align to TRBD1. The CDR3 is made up of 16 amino acids. J lost 1 base, V lost 0 bases, and 6 bases had no gene match. Germline V lookup: CDR1 SGDLS, CDR2 YYNGEE. The chain's CDR3 is CASSVDPGTAQETQYF. The CDR3 nucleotides are TGTGCCAGCAGCGTAGACCCGGGGACAGCCCAAGAGACCCAGTACTTC.

The chain joins TRBV5-1 to TRBJ2-7, with D perhaps TRBD1 or TRBD2 (5 bases each). The V end was cut by 3 bases, the J end by 3 bases, with 16 bases between. Germline V gene data show CDR1 as SGHRS and CDR2 as YFSETQ. This CDR3 region has 15 residues. DNA of the CDR3: TGCGCCAGCAGCTCAGGGAGACAGAAGCTCTACGAGCAGTACTTC. Residues: CASSSGRQKLYEQYF.

This rearrangement joins TRBV5-6 to TRBJ1-1; D may be TRBD1 (6 bases). Between the trimmed V and J ends, which lost 0 bases and 7 bases, there was a span of 10 bases. Germline CDR1 is SGHDT and CDR2 is YYEEEE. The CDR3 totals 13 residues. CDR3 residues: CASSLGQEDEAFF. The CDR3 coding sequence is TGTGCCAGCAGCTTGGGACAGGAAGATGAAGCTTTCTTT.

J is TRBJ1-1 and V is TRBV6-1, with a weak D call TRBD1 (6 bases). Germline V gene sequence: CDR1 MNHNS, CDR2 SASEGT. Trimming shortened V by 7 bases and J by 5 bases, and 20 bases separated the two germline ends. The CDR3 extends over 15 amino acids. The CDR3 nucleotides read TGTGCCAGCACCGACAGGTGGAGGGGGGGGACTGAAGCTTTCTTT. Its protein product is CASTDRWRGGTEAFF.

The chain is built from TRBV5-4 and TRBJ1-2; D unresolved. The CDR3 contains 15 residues. Germline V lookup: CDR1 SGHNT, CDR2 YYREEE (reference sequence). The V end lost 2 bases, the J end lost 0 bases, and 11 bases lay between the germline ends. CDR3 DNA: TGTGCCAGCAGCTTCTACAGACCCTCTAACTATGGCTACACCTTC. Translating gives CASSFYRPSNYGYTF.

CDR3: CATSSLGQGEQPQHF. The CDR3 DNA sequence: TGTGCCACCAGCAGTCTCGGGCAGGGAGAGCAGCCCCAGCATTTT. This chain uses TRBV15 with TRBJ1-5; a weak D match, TRBD1 (5 bases). The CDR3 runs 15 residues. CDR1 is LNHNV, CDR2 YYDKDF, per germline (reference sequence). Trimming removed 3 bases from V and 7 bases from J, with 16 bases in between. Supplemented by reference TRBV15 and TRBJ1-5, the full variable domain reads DAMVIQNPRYQVTQFGKPVTLSCSQTLNHNVMYWYQQKSSQAPKLLFHYYDKDFNNEADTPDNFQSRRPNTSFCFLDIRSPGLGDTAMYLCATSSLGQGEQPQHFGDGTRLSIL.

V gene TRBV7-8 combines with J gene TRBJ1-6; no firm D call. This CDR3 is 15 amino acids long. V was clipped by 1 base and J by 6 bases, with 10 bases between them. Germline CDR1 and CDR2: SGHVS and FQNEAQ. The CDR3 DNA reads as TGTGCCAGCAGCTTAGTCGGAACCAGTAATTCACCCCTCCACTTT. Its protein is CASSLVGTSNSPLHF.

This chain joins TRBV5-1 and TRBJ1-2; D is unclear. This CDR3 region has 14 residues. Trimming took 0 bases from V and 6 from J, leaving 12 bases between them. Germline CDR1 and CDR2: SGHRS and YFSETQ. CDR3 bases: TGCGCCAGCAGCTTGGCTGGGGATTCGCATGGCTACACCTTC. Protein product: CASSLAGDSHGYTF.

The V call is TRBV5-1, the J call TRBJ1-1; D gene unclear. V was cut by 4 bases and J by 0 bases, with 7 bases left in between. The CDR3 is 13 residues long. From germline, CDR1 is SGHRS and CDR2 YFSETQ. The CDR3 is CASSPDLNTEAFF. DNA for the CDR3: TGCGCCAGCAGCCCCGACCTGAACACTGAAGCTTTCTTT.

This chain uses TRBV5-1 with TRBJ2-3; D is tentatively TRBD1 or TRBD2 (5 bases each). CDR1 is SGHRS, CDR2 YFSETQ, per germline. Deletions cut 2 bases from V and 6 bases from J, with 13 bases between. CDR3 length: 14 residues. The CDR3 DNA reads as TGCGCCAGCAGCTTCGGGGCAGCCTCCGATACGCAGTATTTT. Protein: CASSFGAASDTQYF.